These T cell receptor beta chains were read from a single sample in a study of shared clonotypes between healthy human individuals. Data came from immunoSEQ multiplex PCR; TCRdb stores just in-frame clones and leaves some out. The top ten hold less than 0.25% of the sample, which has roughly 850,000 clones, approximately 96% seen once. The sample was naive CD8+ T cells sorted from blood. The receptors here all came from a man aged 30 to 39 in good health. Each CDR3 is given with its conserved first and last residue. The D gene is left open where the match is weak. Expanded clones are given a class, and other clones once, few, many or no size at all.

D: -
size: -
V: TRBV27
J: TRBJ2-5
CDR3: CASSPDPLLETQYF
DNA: TGTGCCAGCAGCCCTGATCCGTTACTGGAGACCCAGTACTTC

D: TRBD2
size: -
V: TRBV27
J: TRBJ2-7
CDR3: CASRVGRGYEQYF
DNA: TGTGCCAGCCGGGTGGGGAGGGGCTACGAGCAGTACTTC

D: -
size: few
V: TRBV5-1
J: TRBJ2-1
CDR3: CASSLPRNEQFF
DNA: TGCGCCAGCAGCCTCCCACGGAATGAGCAGTTCTTC

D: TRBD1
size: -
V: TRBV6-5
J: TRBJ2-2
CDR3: CASSLWTGGITGELFF
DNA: TGTGCCAGCAGTTTATGGACAGGGGGGATAACCGGGGAGCTGTTTTTT

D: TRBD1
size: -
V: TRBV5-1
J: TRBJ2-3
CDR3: CASSFRGQGSTDTQYF
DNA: TGCGCCAGCAGCTTCCGAGGACAGGGGAGCACAGATACGCAGTATTTT

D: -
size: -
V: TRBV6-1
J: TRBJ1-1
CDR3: CASSALLNTEAFF
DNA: TGTGCCAGCAGCGCGTTGTTGAACACTGAAGCTTTCTTT

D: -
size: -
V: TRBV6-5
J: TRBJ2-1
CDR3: CASGLVYDSDEQFF
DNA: TGTGCCAGCGGGCTAGTGTACGACTCCGATGAGCAGTTCTTC

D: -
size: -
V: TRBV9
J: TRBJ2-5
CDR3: CASSVGKWETQYF
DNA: TGTGCCAGCAGCGTAGGAAAATGGGAGACCCAGTACTTC

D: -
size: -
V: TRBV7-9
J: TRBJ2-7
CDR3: CASSSPAVSSSYEQYF
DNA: TGTGCCAGCAGCTCCCCCGCAGTCTCTAGCTCCTACGAGCAGTACTTC

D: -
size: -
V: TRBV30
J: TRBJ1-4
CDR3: CAWSFRVGRELFF
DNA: TGTGCCTGGAGTTTCAGGGTGGGTAGGGAACTGTTTTTT

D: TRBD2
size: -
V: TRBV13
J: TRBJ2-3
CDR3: CASSSSRLPGLALF
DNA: TGTGCCAGCAGCTCATCCCGCCTCCCGGGACTAGCCTTGTTT

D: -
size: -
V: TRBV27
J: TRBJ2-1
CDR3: CASYKLSSYNEQFF
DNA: TGTGCCAGTTATAAGCTGAGCTCCTACAATGAGCAGTTCTTC

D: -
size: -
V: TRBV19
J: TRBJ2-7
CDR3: CASTLDGSSYEQYF
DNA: TGTGCCAGTACGTTGGACGGGAGCTCCTACGAGCAGTACTTC

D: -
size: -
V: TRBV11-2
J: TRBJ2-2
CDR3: CASTIRTGELFF
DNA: TGTGCCAGCACCATTAGGACCGGGGAGCTGTTTTTT

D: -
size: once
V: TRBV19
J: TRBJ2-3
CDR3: CASSNAPGINSADTQYF
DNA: TGTGCCAGTAGTAACGCACCCGGGATTAATAGTGCAGATACGCAGTATTTT

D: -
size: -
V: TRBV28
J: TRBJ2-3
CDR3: CASSSPISATDTQYF
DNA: TGTGCCAGCAGTTCCCCAATTAGTGCCACAGATACGCAGTATTTT

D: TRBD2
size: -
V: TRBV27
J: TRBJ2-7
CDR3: CASSPLTSGASYEQYF
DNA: TGTGCCAGCAGCCCCCTGACTAGCGGGGCCTCCTACGAGCAGTACTTC

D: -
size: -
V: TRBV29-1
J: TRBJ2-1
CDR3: CSVDTQVRSNEQFF
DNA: TGCAGCGTTGATACTCAGGTACGATCGAATGAGCAGTTCTTC

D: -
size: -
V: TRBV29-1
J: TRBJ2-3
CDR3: CSVDKGNRVWSTDTQYF
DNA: TGCAGCGTTGATAAGGGGAACAGGGTCTGGAGCACAGATACGCAGTATTTT

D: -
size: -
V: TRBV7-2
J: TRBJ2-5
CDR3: CASSLGWSGQGPQETQYF
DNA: TGTGCCAGCAGCTTAGGGTGGTCGGGCCAAGGCCCTCAAGAGACCCAGTACTTC

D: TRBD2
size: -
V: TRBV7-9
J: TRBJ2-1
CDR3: CASSFEAGGINEQFF
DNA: TGTGCCAGCAGCTTCGAAGCGGGAGGAATTAATGAGCAGTTCTTC

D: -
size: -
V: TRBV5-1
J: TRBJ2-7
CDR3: CASSLVSSSTYEQYF
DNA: TGCGCCAGCAGCTTGGTTTCTAGCAGTACCTACGAGCAGTACTTC

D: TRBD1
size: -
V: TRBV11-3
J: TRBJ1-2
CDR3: CASSLVAPGTGGDNYGYTF
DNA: TGTGCCAGCAGCTTAGTAGCCCCCGGGACAGGGGGCGATAACTATGGCTACACCTTC

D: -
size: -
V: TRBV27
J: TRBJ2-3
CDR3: CASSPRLGVGTDTQYF
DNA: TGTGCCAGCAGCCCCCGGTTGGGGGTGGGCACAGATACGCAGTATTTT

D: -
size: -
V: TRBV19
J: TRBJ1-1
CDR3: CASSDRPINTEAFF
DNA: TGTGCCAGTAGTGACCGACCAATCAACACTGAAGCTTTCTTT

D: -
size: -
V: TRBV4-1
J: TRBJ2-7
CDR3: CASSQEGEVYEQYF
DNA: TGCGCCAGCAGCCAAGAAGGGGAGGTCTACGAGCAGTACTTC

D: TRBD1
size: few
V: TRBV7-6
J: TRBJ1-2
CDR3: CASSAGTGLGYGYTF
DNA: TGTGCCAGCAGCGCCGGGACAGGTCTCGGCTATGGCTACACCTTC

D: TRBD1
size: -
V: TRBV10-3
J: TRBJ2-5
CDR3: CAISEDRGLQETQYF
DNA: TGTGCCATCAGTGAGGACAGGGGGCTCCAAGAGACCCAGTACTTC

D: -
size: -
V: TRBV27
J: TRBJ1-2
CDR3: CASSDSLYDGYTF
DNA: TGTGCCAGCAGTGATTCCCTCTATGACGGCTACACCTTC

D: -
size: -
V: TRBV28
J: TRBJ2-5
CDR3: CASSLGQGVQETQYF
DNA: TGTGCCAGCAGCCTGGGCCAAGGGGTCCAAGAGACCCAGTACTTC

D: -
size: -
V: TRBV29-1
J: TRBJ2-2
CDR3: CSVEVQGLGELFF
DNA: TGCAGCGTTGAAGTTCAGGGTCTGGGGGAGCTGTTTTTT

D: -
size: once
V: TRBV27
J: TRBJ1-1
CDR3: CASSSPLQPNTEAFF
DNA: TGTGCCAGCAGTTCCCCCCTTCAACCGAACACTGAAGCTTTCTTT

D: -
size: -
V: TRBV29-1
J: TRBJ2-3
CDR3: CSVENGTDTQYF
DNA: TGCAGCGTTGAAAATGGGACAGATACGCAGTATTTT

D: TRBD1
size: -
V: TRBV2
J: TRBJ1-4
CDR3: CAGQDREKLFF
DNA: TGTGCCGGCCAGGACAGGGAAAAACTGTTTTTT

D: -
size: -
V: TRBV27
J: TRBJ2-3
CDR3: CASSPIPTDTQYF
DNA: TGTGCCAGCAGTCCAATCCCCACAGATACGCAGTATTTT

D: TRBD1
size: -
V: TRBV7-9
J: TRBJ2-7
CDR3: CASSRAGTGVYEQYF
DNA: TGTGCCAGCAGCCGAGCCGGGACAGGGGTGTACGAGCAGTACTTC

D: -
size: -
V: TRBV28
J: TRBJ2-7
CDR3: CASSGPRPSDSSYEQYF
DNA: TGTGCCAGCAGCGGGCCCCGACCATCGGACAGCTCCTACGAGCAGTACTTC

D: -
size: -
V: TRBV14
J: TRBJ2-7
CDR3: CASSHVGDIPTYEQYF
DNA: TGTGCCAGCAGCCACGTCGGGGACATCCCTACCTACGAGCAGTACTTC

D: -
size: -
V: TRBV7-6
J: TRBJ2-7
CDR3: CASSLATRGASYEQYF
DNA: TGTGCCAGCAGCTTAGCAACGCGCGGGGCCTCCTACGAGCAGTACTTC

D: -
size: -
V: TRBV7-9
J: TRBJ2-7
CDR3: CASSLNNYYEQYF
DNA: TGTGCCAGCAGCTTGAACAATTACTACGAGCAGTACTTC

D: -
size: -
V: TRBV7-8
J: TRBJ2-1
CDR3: CALGTGNEQFF
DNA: TGTGCCCTAGGTACAGGGAATGAGCAGTTCTTC

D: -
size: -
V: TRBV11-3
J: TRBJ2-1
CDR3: CASSWTESSYNEQFF
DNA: TGTGCCAGCAGTTGGACGGAAAGCTCCTACAATGAGCAGTTCTTC

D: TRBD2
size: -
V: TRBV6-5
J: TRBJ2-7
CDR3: CASSLLAEHYEQYF
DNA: TGTGCCAGCAGCTTACTAGCGGAACACTACGAGCAGTACTTC

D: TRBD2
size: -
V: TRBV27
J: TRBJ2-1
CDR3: CASSQTSGPYNEQFF
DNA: TGTGCCAGCAGCCAAACTAGCGGACCGTACAATGAGCAGTTCTTC

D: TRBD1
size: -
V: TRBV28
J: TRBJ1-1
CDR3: CASSTWTGAVEAFF
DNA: TGTGCCAGCAGTACGTGGACAGGGGCGGTTGAAGCTTTCTTT

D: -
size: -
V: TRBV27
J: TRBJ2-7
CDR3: CASSLIGNSYEQYF
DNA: TGTGCCAGCAGTTTAATTGGGAACTCCTACGAGCAGTACTTC

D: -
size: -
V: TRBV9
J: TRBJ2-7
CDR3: CASGVADYSYEQYF
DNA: TGTGCCAGCGGGGTTGCGGACTACTCCTACGAGCAGTACTTC

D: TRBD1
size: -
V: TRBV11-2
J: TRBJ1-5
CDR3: CASSPGAGRGRVYQPQHF
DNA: TGTGCCAGCAGCCCAGGGGCGGGCAGGGGGCGCGTGTATCAGCCCCAGCATTTT

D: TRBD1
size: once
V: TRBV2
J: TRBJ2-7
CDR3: CASSERDRASYEQYF
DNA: TGTGCCAGCAGTGAACGGGACAGGGCCTCCTACGAGCAGTACTTC

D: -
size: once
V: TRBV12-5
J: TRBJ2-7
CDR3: CASALTETYEQYF
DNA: TGTGCTAGTGCCTTGACGGAAACCTACGAGCAGTACTTC

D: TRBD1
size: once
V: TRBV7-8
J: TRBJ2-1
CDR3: CASSLGTGYSNEQFF
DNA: TGTGCCAGCAGCTTGGGGACAGGGTACTCCAATGAGCAGTTCTTC